The sequence of this T cell receptor beta chain was determined in a study of CD4+ T cells in melanoma. Study conclusions and caveats: Neoantigen-specific CD4+ T cells in melanoma reportedly had diverse differentiation states. A reported correlation linked neoantigen-specific CD4+ T cells to CD8+, macrophage and B cell function.

Libraries were prepared by immunoSEQ multiplex PCR; TCRdb keeps only in-frame clonotypes and omits some of them. The data show 20,000 to 25,000 clones, roughly 78% seen once. This clone was seen only once. The antigen remains undetermined. V lost 0 bases to trimming and J lost 4 bases, with 11 bases between them. This CDR3 has 14 amino acids. The germline gives CDR1 SGHNT, CDR2 YYREEE (reference sequence). This sequence joins TRBV5-4 and TRBJ2-7; D is perhaps TRBD2 (6 bases). This sequence was found in a human donor with melanoma. The CDR3 sequence is CASSLVGGRYEQYF. CDR3 sequence (DNA): TGTGCCAGCAGCTTGGTTGGGGGGAGGTACGAGCAGTACTTC.